The clone carrying this T cell receptor (beta chain) has just a few counts. Germline V lookup: CDR1 MNHNY, CDR2 SVGAGI (reference sequence). The CDR3 runs 15 residues. The V segment lost 6 bases and the J segment 8 bases; nucleotides outside the gene matches: 5. Sorting selected naive CD8 T cells with a CD8+CD4-CCR7+CD45RA+ phenotype. MiXCR was run by TCRdb on the PCR reads, yielding one entry per CDR3 protein. This table has roughly 100,000 distinct CDR3 sequences, around 30% appearing once. This specimen comes from a study of molecular identifiers for immune sequencing clone quantification. The sequence came from a human donor in good health. Some libraries in this study had Jurkat cell RNA spiked in. The V gene is TRBV6-6, the J gene TRBJ2-1, with 15 bases lining up with TRBD2. The sequencing input was naive CD8+ T cells from blood, with Jurkat cell RNA spiked in. Subset described: FACS-sorted CD8+CD4-CCR7+CD45RA+ naive T cells. This CDR3 is CASRWTSGRAYEQFF. As DNA, the CDR3 is TGTGCCAGCAGATGGACTAGCGGGAGGGCCTATGAGCAGTTCTTC.